The following is a T cell receptor beta chain sequence with its context. What it recognizes is unknown. The sample belongs to a study of cytomegalovirus exposure and HLA in healthy donors. Study-wide context: The study placed approximately 81% of its 398 genotyped donors in the Caucasian-associated ancestry cluster.

Findings and limits, study-wide: Association with HLA alleles at 0.05 false discovery rate was found for 15,000 to 20,000 TCR beta sequences in a later analysis. As a later analysis revealed, the rate of TCR association differed by HLA locus, with DRB1 most and HLA-C fewest.

The V segment lost 5 bases and the J segment 5 bases; nucleotides outside the gene matches: 9. The CDR3 is 15 residues long. Germline V CDR1 and CDR2: MNHNY, SVGAGI (reference sequence). The PCR was carried out with 60 Vbeta primers and 13 Jbeta primers. Original processing notes: In a later analysis, of 79 million or so unique beta chains, roughly 10 million appeared in at least two donors. This table comes from immunoSEQ multiplex PCR, and its TCRdb copy is limited to in-frame clones, with some not included. V and J calls and clone size come straight from that table; D and trimming were deduced from the DNA. The sample yields tens of thousands of clones, about 71% seen once.

The TCR sequence derives from a woman in her 50s in good health and CMV-seropositive. The sequencing input was PBMCs. J is TRBJ2-1 and V is TRBV6-6; 7 bases agree with TRBD1. CDR3: CASSIRQGLDNEQFF. The DNA of the CDR3 is TGTGCCAGCAGTATTAGACAGGGTCTCGACAATGAGCAGTTCTTC.